This paragraph reports one T cell receptor (beta chain). TCRdb keeps only in-frame clones here, not all; method: immunoSEQ multiplex PCR. The sample has around 80,000 clones; approximately 94% are singletons. This entry belongs to a study of technical replicates of blood from a handful of donors. The CDR3 runs to 13 residues. Between the trimmed V and J ends, which lost 0 bases and 4 bases, there was a span of 4 bases. Germline lookup yields CDR1 LNHNV and CDR2 YYDKDF (reference sequence). V gene TRBV15 combines with J gene TRBJ1-5; D is ambiguous. The receptor's source is a human donor in good health. The sequencing sample was made of T cells isolated from PBMCs. CDR3 DNA sequence: TGTGCCACCAGCAGAGACAGGAATCAGCCCCAGCATTTT. This translates into CATSRDRNQPQHF.